This TCR beta chain was found in a study of blood T cell repertoires in COVID-19. Study as a whole: COVID-19 samples from acute and convalescent phases originated in the United States, Italy and Spain. T cells, B-cell-depleted T cells, or PBMCs supplied cDNA or gDNA.

The CDR3 totals 12 residues. V was pared by 2 bases and J by 4 bases, with 5 bases between. Germline V gene sequence: CDR1 MDHEN, CDR2 SYDVKM. Per the authors' pipeline: Estimated nucleated cell counts came from reference gene primer amplification. Data came from immunoSEQ multiplex PCR; TCRdb stores just in-frame clones and leaves some out. The V and J calls and clone size come from that table; D and trimming were worked out from the DNA. Here the sample spans some 200,000 clones, approximately 84% being singletons. The V gene is TRBV28, the J gene TRBJ1-1; no definite D call. Sequenced input: peripheral blood. The TCR originated in a human donor with acute or convalescent COVID-19. The donor label of this sample is uncertain. The CDR3 DNA sequence: TGTGCCAGCAGTTTACTTCCCACTGAAGCTTTCTTT. Residues: CASSLLPTEAFF.